This TCR beta chain was retrieved from a study of blood T cell repertoires in COVID-19. Study details: Samples taken during acute and convalescent COVID-19 were collected in the United States, Italy and Spain. Sample material is recorded as cDNA or gDNA derived from T cells, B-cell-depleted T cells, or PBMCs.

Original data processing: The assay estimated nucleated cells by amplifying reference gene primers. Sequenced by immunoSEQ multiplex PCR; TCRdb stores in-frame clones only, minus some. V, J and clone size were drawn from that table, and D and trimming were deduced from the DNA. The table lists around 70,000 clones, about 83% of them singletons. The origin of this receptor is a man in his sixties or seventies with acute or convalescent COVID-19. The sequenced material came from peripheral blood.

DNA for the CDR3: TGCAGCGTTGGGCAGTCGGGCACTGAAGCTTTCTTT. It translates to CSVGQSGTEAFF. The V gene is TRBV29-1, the J gene TRBJ1-1; D is unresolved. V was shortened by 4 bases and J by 4 bases, with 10 bases between the two germline ends. This CDR3 spans 12 amino acids. Germline V lookup: CDR1 SQVTM, CDR2 ANQGSEA.